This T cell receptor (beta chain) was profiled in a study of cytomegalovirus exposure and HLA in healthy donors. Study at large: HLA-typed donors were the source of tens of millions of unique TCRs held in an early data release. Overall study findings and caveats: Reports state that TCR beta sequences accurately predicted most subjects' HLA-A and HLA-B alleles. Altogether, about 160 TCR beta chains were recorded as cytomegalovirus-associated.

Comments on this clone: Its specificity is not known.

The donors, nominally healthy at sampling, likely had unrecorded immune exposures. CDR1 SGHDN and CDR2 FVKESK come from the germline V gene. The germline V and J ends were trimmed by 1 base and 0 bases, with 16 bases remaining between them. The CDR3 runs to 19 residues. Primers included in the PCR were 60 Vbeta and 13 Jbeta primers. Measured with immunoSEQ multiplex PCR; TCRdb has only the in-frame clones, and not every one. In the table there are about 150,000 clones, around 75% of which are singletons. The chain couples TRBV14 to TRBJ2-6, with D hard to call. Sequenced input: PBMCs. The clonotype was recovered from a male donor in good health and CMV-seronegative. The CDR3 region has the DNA TGTGCCAGCAGCCAAGGGGCTCCCCGGCGCATCTCTGGGGCCAACGTCCTGACTTTC. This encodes CASSQGAPRRISGANVLTF.